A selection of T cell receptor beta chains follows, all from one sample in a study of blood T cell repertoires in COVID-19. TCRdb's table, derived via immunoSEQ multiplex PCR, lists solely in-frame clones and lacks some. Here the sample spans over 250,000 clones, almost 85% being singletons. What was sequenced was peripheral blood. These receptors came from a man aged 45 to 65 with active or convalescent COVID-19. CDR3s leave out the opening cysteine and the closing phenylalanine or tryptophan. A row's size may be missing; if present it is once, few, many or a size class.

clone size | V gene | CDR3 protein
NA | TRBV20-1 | SAGTAYEQY
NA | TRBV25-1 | ASTLNEKLF
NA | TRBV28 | ASRSRGRNYGYT
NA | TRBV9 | ASSPTGTLNTEAF
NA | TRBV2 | ASGTGAGYGYT
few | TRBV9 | ASSVSPELYEKLF
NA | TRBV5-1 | ASSGLRGAYGYT
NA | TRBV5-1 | ASSLAGVDTGELF
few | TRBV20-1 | SASSPIEGNTIY
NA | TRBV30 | AWSLGQGYGYT
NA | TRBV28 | ASSLGNNRVPNQPQH
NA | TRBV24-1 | ATKNRDRIEKLF
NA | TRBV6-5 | ASSYRELLSPLH
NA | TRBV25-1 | ASSAQGSTEAF
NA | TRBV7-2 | ASSSYSFRDGYT
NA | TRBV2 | ASRAGGFEQY
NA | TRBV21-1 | ASSKALTGDLNTEAF
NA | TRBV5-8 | ASSLGTGVRETQY
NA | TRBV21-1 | ASSKVKGVFDYGYT
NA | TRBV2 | ASSEELTGIQPQH
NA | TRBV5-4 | ASSRGRGSYEQY
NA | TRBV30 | AWSVLETSGRAHREQF
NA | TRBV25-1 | ASSESWQGDGYT
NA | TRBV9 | ASSVDALNTGELF
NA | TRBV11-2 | ASSLTLGVIYEQY
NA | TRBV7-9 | ASSSPAGGMGETQY
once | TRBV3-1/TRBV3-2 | ASSQGRVAEAF